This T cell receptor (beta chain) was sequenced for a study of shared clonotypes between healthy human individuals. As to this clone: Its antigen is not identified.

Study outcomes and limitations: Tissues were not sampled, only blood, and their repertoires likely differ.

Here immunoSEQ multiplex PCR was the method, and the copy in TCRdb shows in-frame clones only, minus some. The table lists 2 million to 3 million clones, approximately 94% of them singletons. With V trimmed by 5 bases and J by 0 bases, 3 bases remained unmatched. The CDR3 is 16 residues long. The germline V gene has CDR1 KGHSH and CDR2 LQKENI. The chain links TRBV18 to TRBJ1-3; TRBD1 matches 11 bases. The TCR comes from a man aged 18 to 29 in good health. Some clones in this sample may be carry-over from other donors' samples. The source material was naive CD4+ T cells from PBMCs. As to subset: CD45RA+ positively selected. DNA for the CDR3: TGTGCCAGCTCATCTGGGACAGGGGGCTCTGGAAACACCATATATTTT. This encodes CASSSGTGGSGNTIYF. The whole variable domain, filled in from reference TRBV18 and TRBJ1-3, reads NAGVMQNPRHLVRRRGQEARLRCSPMKGHSHVYWYRQLPEEGLKFMVYLQKENIIDESGMPKERFSAEFPKEGPSILRIQQVVRGDSAAYFCASSSGTGGSGNTIYFGEGSWLTVV.